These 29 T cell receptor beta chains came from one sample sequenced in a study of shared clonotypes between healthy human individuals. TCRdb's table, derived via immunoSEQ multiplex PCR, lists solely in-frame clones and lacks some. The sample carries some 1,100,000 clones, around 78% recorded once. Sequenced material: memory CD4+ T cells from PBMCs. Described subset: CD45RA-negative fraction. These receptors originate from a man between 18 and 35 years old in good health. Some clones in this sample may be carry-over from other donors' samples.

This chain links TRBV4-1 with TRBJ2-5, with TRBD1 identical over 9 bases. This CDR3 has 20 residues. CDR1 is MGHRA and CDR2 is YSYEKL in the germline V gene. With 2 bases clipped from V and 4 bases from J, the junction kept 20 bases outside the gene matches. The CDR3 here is CASSQLNGGSTGGYLETQYF. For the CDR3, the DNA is TGCGCCAGCAGCCAACTCAATGGGGGGTCGACAGGGGGTTACTTAGAGACCCAGTACTTC.

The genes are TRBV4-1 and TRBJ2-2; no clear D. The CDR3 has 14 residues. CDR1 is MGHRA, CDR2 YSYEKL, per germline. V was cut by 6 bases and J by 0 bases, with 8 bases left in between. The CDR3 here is CASRVVPNTGELFF. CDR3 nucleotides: TGCGCCAGCAGAGTAGTCCCGAACACCGGGGAGCTGTTTTTT.

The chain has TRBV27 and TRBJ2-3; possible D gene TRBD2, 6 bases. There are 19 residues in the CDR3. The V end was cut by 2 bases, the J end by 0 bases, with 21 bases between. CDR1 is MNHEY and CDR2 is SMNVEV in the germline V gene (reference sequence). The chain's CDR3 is CASSLQTPRGVTSTDTQYF. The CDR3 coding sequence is TGTGCCAGCAGTTTACAGACTCCGCGGGGAGTTACTAGCACAGATACGCAGTATTTT.

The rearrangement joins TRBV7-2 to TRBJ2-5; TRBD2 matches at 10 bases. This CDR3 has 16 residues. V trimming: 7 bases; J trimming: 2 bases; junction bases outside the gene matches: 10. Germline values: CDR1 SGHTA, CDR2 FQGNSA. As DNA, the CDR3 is TGTGCCAGCACCCTACAACTAGCGGGATCTCAAGAGACCCAGTACTTC. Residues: CASTLQLAGSQETQYF.

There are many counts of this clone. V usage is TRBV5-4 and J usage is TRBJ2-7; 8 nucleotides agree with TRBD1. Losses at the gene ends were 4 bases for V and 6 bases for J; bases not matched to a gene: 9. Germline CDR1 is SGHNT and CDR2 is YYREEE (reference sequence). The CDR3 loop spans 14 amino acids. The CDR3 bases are TGTGCCAGCAGCCAGACAGGGGCATCGGGCGAGCAGTACTTC. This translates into CASSQTGASGEQYF.

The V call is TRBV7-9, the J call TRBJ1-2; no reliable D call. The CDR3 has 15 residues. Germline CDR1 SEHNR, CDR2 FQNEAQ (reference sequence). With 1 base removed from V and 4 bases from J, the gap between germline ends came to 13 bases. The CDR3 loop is CASSLEGGITYGYTF. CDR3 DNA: TGTGCCAGCAGCTTAGAGGGTGGGATTACCTATGGCTACACCTTC. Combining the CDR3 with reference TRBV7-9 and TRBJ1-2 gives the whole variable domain DTGVSQNPRHKITKRGQNVTFRCDPISEHNRLYWYRQTLGQGPEFLTYFQNEAQLEKSRLLSDRFSAERPKGSFSTLEIQRTEQGDSAMYLCASSLEGGITYGYTFGSGTRLTVV.

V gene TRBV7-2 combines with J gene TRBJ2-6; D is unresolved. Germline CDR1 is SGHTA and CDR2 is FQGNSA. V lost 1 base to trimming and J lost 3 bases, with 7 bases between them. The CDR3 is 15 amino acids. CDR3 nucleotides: TGTGCCAGCAGCTTAGAGACGGGTGGGGCCAACGTCCTGACTTTC. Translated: CASSLETGGANVLTF.

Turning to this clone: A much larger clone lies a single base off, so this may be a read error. The CDR3 DNA follows: TGTGCCAGCAGCCAACTAGCGGGGGACTACAATGAGCAGTTCTTC. Amino acid sequence: CASSQLAGDYNEQFF. The chain has TRBV2 and TRBJ2-1, with 11 bases lining up with TRBD2. Germline CDR1 is SNHLY and CDR2 is FYNNEI. The CDR3 consists of 15 residues. The junction had 4 bases not matched to a gene; V was cut back by 6 bases and J by 3 bases.

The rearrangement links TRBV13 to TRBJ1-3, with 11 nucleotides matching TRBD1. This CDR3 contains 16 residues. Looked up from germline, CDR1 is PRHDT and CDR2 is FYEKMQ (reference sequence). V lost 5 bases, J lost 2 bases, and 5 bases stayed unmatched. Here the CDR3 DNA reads TGTGCCAGCAGCCCGGGGACAGGGGGAGCTGGAAACACCATATATTTT. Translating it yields CASSPGTGGAGNTIYF. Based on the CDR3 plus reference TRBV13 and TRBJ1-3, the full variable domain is AAGVIQSPRHLIKEKRETATLKCYPIPRHDTVYWYQQGPGQDPQFLISFYEKMQSDKGSIPDRFSAQQFSDYHSELNMSSLELGDSALYFCASSPGTGGAGNTIYFGEGSWLTVV.

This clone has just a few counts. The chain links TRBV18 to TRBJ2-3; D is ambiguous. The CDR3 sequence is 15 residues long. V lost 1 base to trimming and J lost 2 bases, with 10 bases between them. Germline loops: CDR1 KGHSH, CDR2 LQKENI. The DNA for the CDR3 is TGTGCCAGCTCACCACTGTACTCGGACACAGATACGCAGTATTTT. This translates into CASSPLYSDTDTQYF.

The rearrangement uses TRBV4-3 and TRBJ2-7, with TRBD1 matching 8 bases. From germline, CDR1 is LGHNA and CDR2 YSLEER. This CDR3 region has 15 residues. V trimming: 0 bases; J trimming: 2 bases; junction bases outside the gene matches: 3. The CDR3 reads CASSQDATGAYEQYF. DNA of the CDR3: TGCGCCAGCAGCCAAGATGCGACAGGGGCCTACGAGCAGTACTTC.

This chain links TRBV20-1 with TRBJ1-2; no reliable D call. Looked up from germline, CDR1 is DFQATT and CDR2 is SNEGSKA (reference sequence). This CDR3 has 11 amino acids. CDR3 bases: TGCAGCGGGCCTAAGAGGCGGGGCTACACCTTC. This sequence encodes CSGPKRRGYTF.

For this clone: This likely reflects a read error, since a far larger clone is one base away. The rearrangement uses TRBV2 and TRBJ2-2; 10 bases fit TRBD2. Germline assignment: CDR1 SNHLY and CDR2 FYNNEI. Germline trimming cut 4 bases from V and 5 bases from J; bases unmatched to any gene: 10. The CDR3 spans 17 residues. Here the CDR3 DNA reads TGTGCCAGCAGTGGGCTAGCGGGGGCCGGGAGGACCGGGGAGCTGTTTTTT. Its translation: CASSGLAGAGRTGELFF. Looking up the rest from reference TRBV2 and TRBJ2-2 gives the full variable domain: EPEVTQTPSHQVTQMGQEVILRCVPISNHLYFYWYRQILGQKVEFLVSFYNNEISEKSEIFDDQFSVERPDGSNFTLKIRSTKLEDSAMYFCASSGLAGAGRTGELFFGEGSRLTVL.

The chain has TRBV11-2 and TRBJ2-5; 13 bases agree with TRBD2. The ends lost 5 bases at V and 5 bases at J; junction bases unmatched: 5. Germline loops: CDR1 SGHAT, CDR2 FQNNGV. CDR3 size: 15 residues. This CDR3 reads CASSTGLAGRETQYF. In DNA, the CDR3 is TGTGCCAGCAGCACGGGACTAGCGGGAAGGGAGACCCAGTACTTC.

DNA of the CDR3: TGTGCCAGCAGCTTAAACAACGGGGATGAGCAGTTCTTC. It translates to CASSLNNGDEQFF. The V call is TRBV11-2, the J call TRBJ2-1, with D maybe TRBD2 (5 bases). V shed 2 bases and J shed 8 bases, with 10 bases lying between them. CDR3 length: 13 residues. Germline V gives CDR1 SGHAT, CDR2 FQNNGV.

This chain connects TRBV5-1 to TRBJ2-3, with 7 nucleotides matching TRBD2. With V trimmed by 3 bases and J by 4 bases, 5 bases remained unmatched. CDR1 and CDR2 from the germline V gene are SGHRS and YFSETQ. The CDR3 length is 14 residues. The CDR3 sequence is CASSSTSVADTQYF. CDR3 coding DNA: TGCGCCAGCAGCTCCACTAGCGTCGCAGATACGCAGTATTTT. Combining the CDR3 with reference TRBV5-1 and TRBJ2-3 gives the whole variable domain KAGVTQTPRYLIKTRGQQVTLSCSPISGHRSVSWYQQTPGQGLQFLFEYFSETQRNKGNFPGRFSGRQFSNSRSEMNVSTLELGDSALYLCASSSTSVADTQYFGPGTRLTVL.

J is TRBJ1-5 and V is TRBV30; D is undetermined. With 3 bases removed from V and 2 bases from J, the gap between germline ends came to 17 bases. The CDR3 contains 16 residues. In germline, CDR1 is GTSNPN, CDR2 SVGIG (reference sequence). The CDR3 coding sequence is TGTGCCTGGAGCCCCACACGGGCTGAAGGCAATCAGCCCCAGCATTTT. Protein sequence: CAWSPTRAEGNQPQHF.

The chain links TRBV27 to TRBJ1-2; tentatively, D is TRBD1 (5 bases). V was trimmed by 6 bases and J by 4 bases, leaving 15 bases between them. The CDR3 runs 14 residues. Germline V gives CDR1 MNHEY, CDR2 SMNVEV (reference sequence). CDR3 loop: CASSRRGAAYGYTF. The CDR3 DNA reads TGTGCCAGCAGCCGCCGAGGGGCAGCCTATGGCTACACCTTC.

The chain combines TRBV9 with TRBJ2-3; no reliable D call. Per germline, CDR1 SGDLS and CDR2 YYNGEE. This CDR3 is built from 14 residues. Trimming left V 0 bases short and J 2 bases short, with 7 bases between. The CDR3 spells CASSVAPDTDTQYF. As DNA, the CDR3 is TGTGCCAGCAGCGTAGCTCCGGACACAGATACGCAGTATTTT.

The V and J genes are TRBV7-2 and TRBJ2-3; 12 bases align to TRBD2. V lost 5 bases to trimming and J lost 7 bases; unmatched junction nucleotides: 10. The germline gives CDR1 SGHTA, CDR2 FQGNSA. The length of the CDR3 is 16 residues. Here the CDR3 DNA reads TGTGCCAGCAGCCCGAGACTAGCGGGAGCTCGATATACGCAGTATTTT. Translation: CASSPRLAGARYTQYF.

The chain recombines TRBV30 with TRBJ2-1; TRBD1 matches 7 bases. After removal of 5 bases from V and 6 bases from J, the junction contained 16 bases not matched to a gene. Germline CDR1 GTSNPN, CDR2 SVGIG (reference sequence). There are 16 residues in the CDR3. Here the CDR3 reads CAWFSYRGGHVNEQFF. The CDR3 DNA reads TGTGCCTGGTTTTCATACAGGGGCGGGCACGTCAATGAGCAGTTCTTC. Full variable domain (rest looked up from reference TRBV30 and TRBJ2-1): SQTIHQWPATLVQPVGSPLSLECTVEGTSNPNLYWYRQAAGRGLQLLFYSVGIGQISSEVPQNLSASRPQDRQFILSSKKLLLSDSGFYLCAWFSYRGGHVNEQFFGPGTRLTVL.

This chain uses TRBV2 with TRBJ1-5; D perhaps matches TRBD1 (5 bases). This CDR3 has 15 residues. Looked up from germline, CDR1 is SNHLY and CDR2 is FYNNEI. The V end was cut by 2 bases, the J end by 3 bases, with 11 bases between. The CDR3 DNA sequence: TGTGCCAGCAGTGAAATGGGGCGGGACAATCAGCCCCAGCATTTT. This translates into CASSEMGRDNQPQHF.

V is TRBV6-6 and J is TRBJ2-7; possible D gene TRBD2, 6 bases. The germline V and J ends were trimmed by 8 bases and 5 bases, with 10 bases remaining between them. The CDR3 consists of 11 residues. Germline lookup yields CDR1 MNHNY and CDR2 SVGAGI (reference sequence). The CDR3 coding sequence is TGTGCCAGCGGCCGGGAGAACGAGCAGTACTTC. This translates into CASGRENEQYF.

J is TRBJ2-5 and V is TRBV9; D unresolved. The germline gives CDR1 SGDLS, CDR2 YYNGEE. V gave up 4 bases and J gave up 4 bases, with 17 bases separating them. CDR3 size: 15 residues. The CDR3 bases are TGTGCCAGCAGCCGCTATGGTGGGCTTGGAGAGACCCAGTACTTC. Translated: CASSRYGGLGETQYF.

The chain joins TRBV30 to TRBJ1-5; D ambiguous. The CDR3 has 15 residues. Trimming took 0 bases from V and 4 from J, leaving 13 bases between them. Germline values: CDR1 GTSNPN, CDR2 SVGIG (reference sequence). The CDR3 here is CAWSVLPDTNQPQHF. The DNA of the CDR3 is TGTGCCTGGAGTGTACTGCCAGATACTAATCAGCCCCAGCATTTT.

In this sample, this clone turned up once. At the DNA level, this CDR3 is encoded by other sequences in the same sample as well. This CDR3 is CASSSSYGYTF. CDR3 DNA: TGTGCCAGCAGTTCGAGCTATGGCTACACCTTC. The chain has TRBV28 and TRBJ1-2; D not resolved. Germline V gene sequence: CDR1 MDHEN, CDR2 SYDVKM. The CDR3 contains 11 residues. V lost 4 bases and J lost 4, with 4 bases in between.

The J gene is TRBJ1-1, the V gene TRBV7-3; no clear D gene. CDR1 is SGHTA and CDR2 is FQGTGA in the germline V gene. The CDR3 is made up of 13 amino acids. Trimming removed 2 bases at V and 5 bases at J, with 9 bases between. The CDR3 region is CASSLLVGTEAFF. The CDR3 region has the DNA TGTGCCAGCAGCTTATTGGTGGGGACTGAAGCTTTCTTT. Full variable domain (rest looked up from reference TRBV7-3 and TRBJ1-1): GAGVSQTPSNKVTEKGKYVELRCDPISGHTALYWYRQSLGQGPEFLIYFQGTGAADDSGLPNDRFFAVRPEGSVSTLKIQRTERGDSAVYLCASSLLVGTEAFFGQGTRLTVV.

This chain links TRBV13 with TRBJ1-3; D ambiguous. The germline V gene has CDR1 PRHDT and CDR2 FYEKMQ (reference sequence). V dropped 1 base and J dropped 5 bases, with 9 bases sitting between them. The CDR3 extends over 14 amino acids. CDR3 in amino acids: CASSLERGRNTIYF. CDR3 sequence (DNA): TGTGCCAGCAGCTTAGAGCGAGGACGAAACACCATATATTTT.

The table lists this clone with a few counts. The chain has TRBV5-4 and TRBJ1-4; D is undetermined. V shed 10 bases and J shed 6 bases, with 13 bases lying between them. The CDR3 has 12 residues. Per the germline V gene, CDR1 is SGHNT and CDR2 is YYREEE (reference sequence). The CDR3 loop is CAAGVYDEKLFF. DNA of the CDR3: TGTGCCGCCGGGGTTTATGATGAAAAACTGTTTTTT. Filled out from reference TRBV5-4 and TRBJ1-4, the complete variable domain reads ETGVTQSPTHLIKTRGQQVTLRCSSQSGHNTVSWYQQALGQGPQFIFQYYREEENGRGNFPPRFSGLQFPNYSSELNVNALELDDSALYLCAAGVYDEKLFFGSGTQLSVL.